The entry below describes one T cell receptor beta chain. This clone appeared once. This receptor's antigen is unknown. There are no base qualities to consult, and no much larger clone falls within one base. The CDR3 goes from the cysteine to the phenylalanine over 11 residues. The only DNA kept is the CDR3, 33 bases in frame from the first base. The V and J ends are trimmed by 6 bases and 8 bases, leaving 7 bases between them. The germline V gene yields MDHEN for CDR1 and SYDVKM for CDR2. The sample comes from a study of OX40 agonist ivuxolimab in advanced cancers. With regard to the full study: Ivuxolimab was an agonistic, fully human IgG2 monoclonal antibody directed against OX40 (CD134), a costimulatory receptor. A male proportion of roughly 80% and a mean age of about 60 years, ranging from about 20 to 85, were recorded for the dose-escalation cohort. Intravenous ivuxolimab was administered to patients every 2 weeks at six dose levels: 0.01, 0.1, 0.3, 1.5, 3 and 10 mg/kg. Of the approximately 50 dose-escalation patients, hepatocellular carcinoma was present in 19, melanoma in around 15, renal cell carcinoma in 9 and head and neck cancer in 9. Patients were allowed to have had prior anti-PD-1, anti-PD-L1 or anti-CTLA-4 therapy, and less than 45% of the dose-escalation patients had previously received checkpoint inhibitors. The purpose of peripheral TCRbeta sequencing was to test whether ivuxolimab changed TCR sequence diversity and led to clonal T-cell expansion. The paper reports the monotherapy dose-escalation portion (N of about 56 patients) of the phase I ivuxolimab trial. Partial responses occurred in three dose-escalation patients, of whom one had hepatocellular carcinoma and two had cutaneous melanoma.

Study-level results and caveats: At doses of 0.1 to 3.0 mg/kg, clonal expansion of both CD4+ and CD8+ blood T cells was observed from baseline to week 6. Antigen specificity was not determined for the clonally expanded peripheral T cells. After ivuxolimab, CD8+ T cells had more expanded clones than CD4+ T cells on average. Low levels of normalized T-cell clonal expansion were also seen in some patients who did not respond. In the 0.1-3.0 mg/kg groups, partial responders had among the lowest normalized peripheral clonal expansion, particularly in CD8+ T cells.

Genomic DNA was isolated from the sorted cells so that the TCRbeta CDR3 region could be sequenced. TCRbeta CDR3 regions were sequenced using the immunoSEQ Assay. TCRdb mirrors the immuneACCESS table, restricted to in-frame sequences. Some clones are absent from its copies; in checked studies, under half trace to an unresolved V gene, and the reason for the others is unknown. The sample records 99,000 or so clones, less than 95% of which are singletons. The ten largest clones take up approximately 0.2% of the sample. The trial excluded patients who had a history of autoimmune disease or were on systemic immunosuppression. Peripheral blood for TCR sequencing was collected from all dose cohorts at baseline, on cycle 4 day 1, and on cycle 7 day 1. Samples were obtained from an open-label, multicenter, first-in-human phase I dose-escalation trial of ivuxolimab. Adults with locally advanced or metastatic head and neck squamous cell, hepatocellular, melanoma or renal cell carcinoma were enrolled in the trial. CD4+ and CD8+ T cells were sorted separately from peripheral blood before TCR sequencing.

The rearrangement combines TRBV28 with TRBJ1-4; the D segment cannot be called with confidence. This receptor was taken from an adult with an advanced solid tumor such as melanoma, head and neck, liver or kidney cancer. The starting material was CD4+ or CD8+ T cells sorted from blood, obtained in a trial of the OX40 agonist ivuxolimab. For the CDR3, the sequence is CASSLGEKLFF. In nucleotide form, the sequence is TGTGCCAGCAGCCTAGGGGAAAAACTGTTTTTT. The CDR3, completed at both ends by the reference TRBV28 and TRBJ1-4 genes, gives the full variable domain DVKVTQSSRYLVKRTGEKVFLECVQDMDHENMFWYRQDPGLGLRLIYFSYDVKMKEKGDIPEGYSVSREKKERFSLILESASTNQTSMYLCASSLGEKLFFGSGTQLSVL.